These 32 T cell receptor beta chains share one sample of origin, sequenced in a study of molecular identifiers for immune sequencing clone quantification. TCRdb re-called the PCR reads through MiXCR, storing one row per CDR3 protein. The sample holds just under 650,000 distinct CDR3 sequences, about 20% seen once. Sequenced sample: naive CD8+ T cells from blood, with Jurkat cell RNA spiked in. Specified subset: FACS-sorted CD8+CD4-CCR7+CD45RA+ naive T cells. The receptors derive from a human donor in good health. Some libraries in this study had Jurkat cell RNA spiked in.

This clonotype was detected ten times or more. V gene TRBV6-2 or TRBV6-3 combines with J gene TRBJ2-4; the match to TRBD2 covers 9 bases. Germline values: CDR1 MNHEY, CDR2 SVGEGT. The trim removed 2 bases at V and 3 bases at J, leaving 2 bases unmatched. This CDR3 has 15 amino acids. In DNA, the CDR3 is TGTGCCAGCAGTTACGTAGCGGGAGACAAAAACATTCAGTACTTC. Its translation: CASSYVAGDKNIQYF.

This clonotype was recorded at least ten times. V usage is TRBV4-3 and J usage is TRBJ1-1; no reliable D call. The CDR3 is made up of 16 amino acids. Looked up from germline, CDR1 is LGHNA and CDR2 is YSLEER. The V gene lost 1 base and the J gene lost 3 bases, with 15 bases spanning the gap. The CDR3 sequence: CASSQGLGPADTEAFF. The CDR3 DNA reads TGCGCCAGCAGCCAAGGGCTGGGCCCAGCGGACACTGAAGCTTTCTTT.

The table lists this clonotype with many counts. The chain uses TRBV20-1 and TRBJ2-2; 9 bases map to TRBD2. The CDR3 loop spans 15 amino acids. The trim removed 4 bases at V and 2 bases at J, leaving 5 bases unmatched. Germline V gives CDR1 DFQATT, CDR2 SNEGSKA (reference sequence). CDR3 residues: CSATTSGPNTGELFF. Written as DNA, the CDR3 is TGCAGTGCTACAACTAGCGGGCCTAACACCGGGGAGCTGTTTTTT.

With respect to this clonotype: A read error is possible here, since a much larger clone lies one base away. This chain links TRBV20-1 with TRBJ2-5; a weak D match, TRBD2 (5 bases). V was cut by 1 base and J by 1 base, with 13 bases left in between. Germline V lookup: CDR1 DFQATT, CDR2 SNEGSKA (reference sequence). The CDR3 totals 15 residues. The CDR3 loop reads CSARASRRTQETQYF. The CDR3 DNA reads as TGCAGTGCTAGAGCTAGCAGGAGGACCCAAGAGACCCAGTACTTC.

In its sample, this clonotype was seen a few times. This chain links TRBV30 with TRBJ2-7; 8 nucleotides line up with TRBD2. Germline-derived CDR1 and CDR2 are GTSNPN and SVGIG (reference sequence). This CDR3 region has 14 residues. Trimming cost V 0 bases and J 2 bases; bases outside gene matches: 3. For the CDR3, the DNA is TGTGCCTGGAGTGTAATAGCGGGACCCTACGAGCAGTACTTC. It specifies CAWSVIAGPYEQYF.

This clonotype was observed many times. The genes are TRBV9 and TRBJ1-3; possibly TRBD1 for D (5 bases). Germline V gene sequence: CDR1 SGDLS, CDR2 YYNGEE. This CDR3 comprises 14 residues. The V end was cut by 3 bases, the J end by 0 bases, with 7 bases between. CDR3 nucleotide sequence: TGTGCCAGCAGCGAGGGGCTCTCTGGAAACACCATATATTTT. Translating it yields CASSEGLSGNTIYF. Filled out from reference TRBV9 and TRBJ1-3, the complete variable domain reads DSGVTQTPKHLITATGQRVTLRCSPRSGDLSVYWYQQSLDQGLQFLIQYYNGEERAKGNILERFSAQQFPDLHSELNLSSLELGDSALYFCASSEGLSGNTIYFGEGSWLTVV.

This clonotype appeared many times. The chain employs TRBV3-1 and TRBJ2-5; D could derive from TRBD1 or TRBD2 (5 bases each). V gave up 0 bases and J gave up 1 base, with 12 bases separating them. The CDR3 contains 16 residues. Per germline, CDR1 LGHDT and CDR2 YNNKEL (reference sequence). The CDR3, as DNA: TGTGCCAGCAGCCAAGAACATCGGGGCGCCCAAGAGACCCAGTACTTC. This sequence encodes CASSQEHRGAQETQYF.

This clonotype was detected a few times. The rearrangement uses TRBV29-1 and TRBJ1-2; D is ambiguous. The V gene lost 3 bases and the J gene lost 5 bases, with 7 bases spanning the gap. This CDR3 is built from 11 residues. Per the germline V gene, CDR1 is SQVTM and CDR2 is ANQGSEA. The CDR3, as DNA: TGCAGCGTTGAGAGATTGTATGGCTACACCTTC. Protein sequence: CSVERLYGYTF.

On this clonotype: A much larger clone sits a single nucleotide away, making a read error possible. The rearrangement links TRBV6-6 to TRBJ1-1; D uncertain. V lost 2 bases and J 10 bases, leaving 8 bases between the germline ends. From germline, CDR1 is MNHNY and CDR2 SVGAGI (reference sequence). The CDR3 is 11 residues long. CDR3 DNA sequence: TGTGCCAGCAGTTACCAGGTGGGAGCTTTCTTT. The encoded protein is CASSYQVGAFF.

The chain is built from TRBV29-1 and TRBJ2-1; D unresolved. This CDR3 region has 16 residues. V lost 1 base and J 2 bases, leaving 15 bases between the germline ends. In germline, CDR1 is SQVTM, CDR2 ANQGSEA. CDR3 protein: CSVEGPPLLTYNEQFF. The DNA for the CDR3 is TGCAGCGTTGAAGGTCCTCCACTTCTGACCTACAATGAGCAGTTCTTC.

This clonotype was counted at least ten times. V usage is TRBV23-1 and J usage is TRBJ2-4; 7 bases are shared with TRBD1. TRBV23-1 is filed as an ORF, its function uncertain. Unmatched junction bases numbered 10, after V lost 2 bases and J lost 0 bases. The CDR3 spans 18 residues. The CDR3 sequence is CASSQGGQRVLAKNIQYF. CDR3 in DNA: TGCGCCAGCAGTCAAGGGGGACAGAGAGTCTTAGCCAAAAACATTCAGTACTTC.

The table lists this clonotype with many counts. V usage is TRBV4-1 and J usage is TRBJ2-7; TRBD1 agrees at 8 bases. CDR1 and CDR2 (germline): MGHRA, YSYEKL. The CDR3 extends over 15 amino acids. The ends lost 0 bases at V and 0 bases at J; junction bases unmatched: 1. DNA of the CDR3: TGCGCCAGCAGCCAAGAGGACAGGGTCTCCTACGAGCAGTACTTC. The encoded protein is CASSQEDRVSYEQYF.

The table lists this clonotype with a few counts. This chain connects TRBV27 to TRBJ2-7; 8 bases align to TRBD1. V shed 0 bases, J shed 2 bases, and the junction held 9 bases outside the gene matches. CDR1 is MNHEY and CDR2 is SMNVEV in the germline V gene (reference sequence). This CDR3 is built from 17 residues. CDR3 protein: CASSLSAGQGVTYEQYF. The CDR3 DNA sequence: TGTGCCAGCAGTTTATCGGCAGGACAGGGAGTCACCTACGAGCAGTACTTC.

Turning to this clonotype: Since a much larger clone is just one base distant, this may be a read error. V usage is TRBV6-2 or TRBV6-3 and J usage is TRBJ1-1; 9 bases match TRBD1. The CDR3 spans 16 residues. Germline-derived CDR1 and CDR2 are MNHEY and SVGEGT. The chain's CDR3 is CASGYAGTGLLTEAFF. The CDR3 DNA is TGTGCCAGCGGTTATGCAGGGACAGGGCTCCTGACTGAAGCTTTCTTT.

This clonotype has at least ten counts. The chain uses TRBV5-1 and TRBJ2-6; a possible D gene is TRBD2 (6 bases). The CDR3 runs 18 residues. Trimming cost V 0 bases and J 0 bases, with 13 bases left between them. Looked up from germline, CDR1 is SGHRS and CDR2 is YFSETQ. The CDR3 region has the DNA TGCGCCAGCAGCTTGGCCTGGGACGGGAGCTCTGGGGCCAACGTCCTGACTTTC. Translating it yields CASSLAWDGSSGANVLTF. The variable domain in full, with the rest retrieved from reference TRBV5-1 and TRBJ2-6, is KAGVTQTPRYLIKTRGQQVTLSCSPISGHRSVSWYQQTPGQGLQFLFEYFSETQRNKGNFPGRFSGRQFSNSRSEMNVSTLELGDSALYLCASSLAWDGSSGANVLTFGAGSRLTVL.

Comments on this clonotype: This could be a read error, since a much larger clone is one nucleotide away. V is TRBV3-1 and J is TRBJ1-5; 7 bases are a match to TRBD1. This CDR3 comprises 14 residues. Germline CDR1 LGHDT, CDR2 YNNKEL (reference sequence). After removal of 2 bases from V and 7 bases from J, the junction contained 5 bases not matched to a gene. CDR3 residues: CASSQRQGEQPQHF. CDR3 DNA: TGTGCCAGCAGCCAACGACAGGGTGAACAGCCCCAGCATTTT.

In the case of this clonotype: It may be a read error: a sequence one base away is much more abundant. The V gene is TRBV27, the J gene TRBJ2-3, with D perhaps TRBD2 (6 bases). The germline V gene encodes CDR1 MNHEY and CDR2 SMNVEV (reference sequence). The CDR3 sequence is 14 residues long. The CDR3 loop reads CASSPDYSTDMQYF. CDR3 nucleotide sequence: TGTGCCAGCAGTCCGGACTATAGCACAGATATGCAGTATTTT.

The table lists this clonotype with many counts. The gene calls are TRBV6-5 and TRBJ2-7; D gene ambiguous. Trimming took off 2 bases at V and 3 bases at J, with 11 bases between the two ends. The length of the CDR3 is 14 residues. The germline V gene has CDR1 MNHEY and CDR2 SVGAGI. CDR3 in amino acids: CASSYADRYYEQYF. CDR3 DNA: TGTGCCAGCAGTTACGCCGACCGGTACTACGAGCAGTACTTC.

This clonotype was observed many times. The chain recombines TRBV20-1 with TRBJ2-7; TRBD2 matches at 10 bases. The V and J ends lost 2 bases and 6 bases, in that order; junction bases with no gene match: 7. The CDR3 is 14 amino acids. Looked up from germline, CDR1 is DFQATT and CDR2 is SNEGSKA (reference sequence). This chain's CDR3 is CSARPSGGVLEQYF. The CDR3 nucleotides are TGCAGTGCTAGACCTAGCGGGGGAGTTCTCGAGCAGTACTTC.

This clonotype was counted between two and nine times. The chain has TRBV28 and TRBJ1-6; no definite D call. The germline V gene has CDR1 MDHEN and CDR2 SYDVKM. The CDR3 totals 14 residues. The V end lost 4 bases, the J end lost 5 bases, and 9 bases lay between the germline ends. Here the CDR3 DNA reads TGTGCCAGCAGTTACCGGGGTAATAATTCACCCCTCCACTTT. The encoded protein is CASSYRGNNSPLHF.

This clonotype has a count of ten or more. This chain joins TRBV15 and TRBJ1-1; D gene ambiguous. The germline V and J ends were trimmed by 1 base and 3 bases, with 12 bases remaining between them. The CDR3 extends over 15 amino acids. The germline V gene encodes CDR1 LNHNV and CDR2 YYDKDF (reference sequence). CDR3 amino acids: CATSRGAGWDTEAFF. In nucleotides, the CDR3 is TGTGCCACCAGCAGAGGGGCGGGTTGGGACACTGAAGCTTTCTTT. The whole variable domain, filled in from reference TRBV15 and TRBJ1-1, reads DAMVIQNPRYQVTQFGKPVTLSCSQTLNHNVMYWYQQKSSQAPKLLFHYYDKDFNNEADTPDNFQSRRPNTSFCFLDIRSPGLGDTAMYLCATSRGAGWDTEAFFGQGTRLTVV.

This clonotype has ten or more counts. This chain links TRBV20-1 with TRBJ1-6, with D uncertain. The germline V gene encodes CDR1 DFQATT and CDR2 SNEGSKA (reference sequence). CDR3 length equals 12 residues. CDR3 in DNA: TGCCCAGAATCCGGGATTGATTCACCCCTCCACTTT. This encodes CPESGIDSPLHF.

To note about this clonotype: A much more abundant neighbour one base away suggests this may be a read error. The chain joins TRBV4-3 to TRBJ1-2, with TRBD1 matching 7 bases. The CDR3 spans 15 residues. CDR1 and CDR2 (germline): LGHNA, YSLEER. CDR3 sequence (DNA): TGCGCCGGCAGCTGGGGACAGTCCAAGAACTATGGCTACACCTTC. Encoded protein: CAGSWGQSKNYGYTF.

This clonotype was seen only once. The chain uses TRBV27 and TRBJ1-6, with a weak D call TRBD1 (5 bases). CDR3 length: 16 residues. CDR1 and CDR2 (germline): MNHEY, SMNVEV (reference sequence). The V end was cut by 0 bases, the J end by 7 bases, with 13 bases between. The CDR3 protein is CASSLSAGEKNSPLHF. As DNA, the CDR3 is TGTGCCAGCAGTTTATCGGCGGGGGAAAAAAATTCACCCCTCCACTTT.

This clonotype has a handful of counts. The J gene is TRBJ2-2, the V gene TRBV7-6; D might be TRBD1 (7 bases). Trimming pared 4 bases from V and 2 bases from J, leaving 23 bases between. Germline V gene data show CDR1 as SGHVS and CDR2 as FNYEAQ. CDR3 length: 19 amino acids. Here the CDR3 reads CASSSPSETGVINTGELFF. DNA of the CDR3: TGTGCCAGCAGCTCCCCTAGCGAAACAGGGGTAATTAACACCGGGGAGCTGTTTTTT.

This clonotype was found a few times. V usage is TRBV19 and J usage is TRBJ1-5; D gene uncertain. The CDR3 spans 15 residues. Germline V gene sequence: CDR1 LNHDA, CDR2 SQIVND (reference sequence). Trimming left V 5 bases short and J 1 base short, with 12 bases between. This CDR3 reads CASSSGGRSNQPQHF. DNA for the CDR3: TGTGCCAGTAGTTCTGGTGGTAGGAGCAATCAGCCCCAGCATTTT.

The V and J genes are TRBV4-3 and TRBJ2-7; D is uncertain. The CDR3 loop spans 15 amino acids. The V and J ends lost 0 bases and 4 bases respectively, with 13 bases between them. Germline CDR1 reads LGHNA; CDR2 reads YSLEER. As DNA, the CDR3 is TGCGCCAGCAGCCAAGATTTATTCGGCCGGTACGAGCAGTACTTC. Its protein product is CASSQDLFGRYEQYF.

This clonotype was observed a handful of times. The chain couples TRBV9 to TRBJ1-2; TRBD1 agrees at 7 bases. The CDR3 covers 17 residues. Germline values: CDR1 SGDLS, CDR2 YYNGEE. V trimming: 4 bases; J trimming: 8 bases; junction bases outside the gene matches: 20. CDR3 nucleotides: TGTGCCAGCAGCTCTATGGGACTCATCGGAGGGGGCCGAGGCTACACCTTC. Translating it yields CASSSMGLIGGGRGYTF.

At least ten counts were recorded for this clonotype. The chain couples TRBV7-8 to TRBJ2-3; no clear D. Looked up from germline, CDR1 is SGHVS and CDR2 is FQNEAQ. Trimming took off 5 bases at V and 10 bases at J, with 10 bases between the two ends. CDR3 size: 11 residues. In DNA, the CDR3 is TGTGCCAGCAGCGTTGGATTGTCGCAGTATTTT. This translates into CASSVGLSQYF.

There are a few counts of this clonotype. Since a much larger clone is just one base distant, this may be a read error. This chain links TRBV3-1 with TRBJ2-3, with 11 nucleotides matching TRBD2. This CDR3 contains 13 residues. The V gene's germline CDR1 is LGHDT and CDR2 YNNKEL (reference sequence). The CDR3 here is CAAGLAVSDTLYF. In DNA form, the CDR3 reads TGTGCCGCGGGACTAGCGGTCTCAGATACGCTGTATTTT.

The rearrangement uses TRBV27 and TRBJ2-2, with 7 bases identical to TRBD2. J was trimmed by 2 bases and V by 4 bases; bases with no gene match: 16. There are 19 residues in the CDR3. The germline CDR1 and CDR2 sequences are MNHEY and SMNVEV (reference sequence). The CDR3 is CASSSSGTIKHDNTGELFF. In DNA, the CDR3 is TGTGCCAGCAGTTCATCCGGGACTATCAAACACGACAACACCGGGGAGCTGTTTTTT.

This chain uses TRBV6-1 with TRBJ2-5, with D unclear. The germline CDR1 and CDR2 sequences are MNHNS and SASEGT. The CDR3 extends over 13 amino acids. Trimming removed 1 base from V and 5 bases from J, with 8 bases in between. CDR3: CASSEVWWETQYF. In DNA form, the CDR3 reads TGTGCCAGCAGTGAAGTTTGGTGGGAGACCCAGTACTTC.